Below, one T cell receptor (beta chain) is given with its context. Its antigen is unidentified. Profiled with immunoSEQ multiplex PCR; TCRdb holds only in-frame clones, not every one. The sample contains tens of thousands of clones, about 90% of which appear only once. This record comes from a study of graft-versus-host responses after intestinal transplantation. Overall study context: Anti-thymocyte globulin induction, then tacrolimus and steroids for about three years, went to all recipients. Study outcomes and limitations: Early post-transplant HvG declines tracked with peak circulating GvH clone levels. Elevated graft-versus-host to host-versus-graft clonal ratios in allografts were recorded for patients with graft-donor T cell macrochimerism. GvH clones were identified in recipient marrow, with some first appearing in ileum or blood.

CDR1 is SGHNT, CDR2 YYREEE, per germline (reference sequence). The CDR3 spans 20 residues. The V segment lost 4 bases and the J segment 0 bases; nucleotides outside the gene matches: 13. The receptor was isolated from a human patient who received an intestinal transplant, so some T cells may come from the graft donor. The V gene is TRBV5-4, the J gene TRBJ2-3; TRBD2 matches 14 bases. Sequences were derived from PBMCs, sampled 662 days after intestinal transplant. CDR3 loop: CASSHPGLAGEPSSTDTQYF. The CDR3 region has the DNA TGTGCCAGCAGCCACCCGGGACTAGCGGGGGAACCGTCGAGCACAGATACGCAGTATTTT.